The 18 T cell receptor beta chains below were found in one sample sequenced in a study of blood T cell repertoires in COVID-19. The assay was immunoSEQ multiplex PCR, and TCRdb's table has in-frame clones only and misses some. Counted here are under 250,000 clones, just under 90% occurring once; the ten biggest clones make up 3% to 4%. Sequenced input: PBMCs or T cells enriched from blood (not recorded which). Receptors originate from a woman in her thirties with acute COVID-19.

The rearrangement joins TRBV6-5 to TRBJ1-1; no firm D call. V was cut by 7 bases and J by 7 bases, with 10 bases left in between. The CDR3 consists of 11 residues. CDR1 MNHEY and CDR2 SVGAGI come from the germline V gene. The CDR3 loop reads CASTWGGEAFF. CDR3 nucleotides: TGTGCCAGCACTTGGGGAGGTGAAGCTTTCTTT.

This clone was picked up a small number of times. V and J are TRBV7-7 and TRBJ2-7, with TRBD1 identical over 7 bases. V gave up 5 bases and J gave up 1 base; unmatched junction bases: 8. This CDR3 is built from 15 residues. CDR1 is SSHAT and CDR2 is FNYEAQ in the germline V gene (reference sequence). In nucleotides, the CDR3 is TGTGCCAGCAGCCCTCTACAGGGGAATTCCTACGAGCAGTACTTC. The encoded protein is CASSPLQGNSYEQYF.

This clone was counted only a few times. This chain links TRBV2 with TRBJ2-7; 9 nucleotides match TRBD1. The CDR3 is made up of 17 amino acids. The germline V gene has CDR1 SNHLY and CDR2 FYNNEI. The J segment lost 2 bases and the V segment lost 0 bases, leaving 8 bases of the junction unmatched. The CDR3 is CASSEAVSGTGTYEQYF. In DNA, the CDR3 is TGTGCCAGCAGTGAAGCTGTGTCCGGGACAGGGACCTACGAGCAGTACTTC.

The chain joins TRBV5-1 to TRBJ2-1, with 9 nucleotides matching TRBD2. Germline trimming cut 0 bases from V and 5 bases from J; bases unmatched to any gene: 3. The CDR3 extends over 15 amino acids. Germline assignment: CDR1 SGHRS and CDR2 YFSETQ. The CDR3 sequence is CASSLVLAGNNEQFF. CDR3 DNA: TGCGCCAGCAGCTTGGTTCTAGCGGGGAACAATGAGCAGTTCTTC.

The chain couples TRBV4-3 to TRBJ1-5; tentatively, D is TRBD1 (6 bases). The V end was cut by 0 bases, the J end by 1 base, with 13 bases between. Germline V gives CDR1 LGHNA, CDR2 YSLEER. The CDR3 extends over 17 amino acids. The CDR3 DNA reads TGCGCCAGCAGCCAAGATTGGGGGGGCAGGAGCAATCAGCCCCAGCATTTT. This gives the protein CASSQDWGGRSNQPQHF.

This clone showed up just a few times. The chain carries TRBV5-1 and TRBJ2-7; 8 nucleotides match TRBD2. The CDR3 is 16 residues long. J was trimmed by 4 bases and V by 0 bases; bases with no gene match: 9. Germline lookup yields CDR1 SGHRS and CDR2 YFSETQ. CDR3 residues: CASSLAGREGRYEQYF. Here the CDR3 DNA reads TGCGCCAGCAGCTTGGCCGGGAGGGAGGGGCGATACGAGCAGTACTTC.

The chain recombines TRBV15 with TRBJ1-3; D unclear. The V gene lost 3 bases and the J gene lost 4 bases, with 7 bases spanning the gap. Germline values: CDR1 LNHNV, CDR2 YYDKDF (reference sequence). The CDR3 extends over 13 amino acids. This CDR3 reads CATSRGRGNTIYF. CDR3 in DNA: TGTGCCACCAGCAGGGGCCGAGGAAACACCATATATTTT. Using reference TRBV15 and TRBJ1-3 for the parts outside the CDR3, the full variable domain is DAMVIQNPRYQVTQFGKPVTLSCSQTLNHNVMYWYQQKSSQAPKLLFHYYDKDFNNEADTPDNFQSRRPNTSFCFLDIRSPGLGDTAMYLCATSRGRGNTIYFGEGSWLTVV.

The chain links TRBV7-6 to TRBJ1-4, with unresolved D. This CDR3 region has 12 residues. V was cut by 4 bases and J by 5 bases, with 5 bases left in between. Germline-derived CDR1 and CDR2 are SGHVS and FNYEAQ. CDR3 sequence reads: CASSYQNEKLFF. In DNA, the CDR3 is TGTGCCAGCAGCTACCAGAATGAAAAACTGTTTTTT.

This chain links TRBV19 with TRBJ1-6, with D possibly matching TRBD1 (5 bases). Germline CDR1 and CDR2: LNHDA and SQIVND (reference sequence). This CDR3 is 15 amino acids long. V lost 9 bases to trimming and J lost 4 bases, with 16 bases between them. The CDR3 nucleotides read TGTGCCAGCAAAGGGGAAAATAGGTATAATTCACCCCTCCACTTT. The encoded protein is CASKGENRYNSPLHF.

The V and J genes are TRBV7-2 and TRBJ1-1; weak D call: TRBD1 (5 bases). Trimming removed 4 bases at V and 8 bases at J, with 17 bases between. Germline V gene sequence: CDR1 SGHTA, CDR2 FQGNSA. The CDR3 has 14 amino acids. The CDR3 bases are TGTGCCAGCAGCTCAGACTTCTGGGGGGTAGAAGCTTTCTTT. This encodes CASSSDFWGVEAFF.

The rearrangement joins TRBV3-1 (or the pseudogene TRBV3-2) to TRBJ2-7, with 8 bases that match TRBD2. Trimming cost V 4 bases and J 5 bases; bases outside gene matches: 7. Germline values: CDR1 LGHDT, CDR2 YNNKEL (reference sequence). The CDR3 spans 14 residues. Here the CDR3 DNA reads TGTGCCAGCAGCCGTCGACTAGCGACCCACGAGCAGTACTTC. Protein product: CASSRRLATHEQYF.

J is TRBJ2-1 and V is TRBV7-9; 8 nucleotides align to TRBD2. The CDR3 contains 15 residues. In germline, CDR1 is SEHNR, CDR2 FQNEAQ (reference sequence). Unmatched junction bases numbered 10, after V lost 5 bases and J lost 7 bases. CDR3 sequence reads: CASSLESGGLNEQFF. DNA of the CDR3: TGTGCCAGCAGCCTCGAGAGCGGGGGTCTTAATGAGCAGTTCTTC. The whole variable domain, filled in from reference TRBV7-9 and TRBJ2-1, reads DTGVSQNPRHKITKRGQNVTFRCDPISEHNRLYWYRQTLGQGPEFLTYFQNEAQLEKSRLLSDRFSAERPKGSFSTLEIQRTEQGDSAMYLCASSLESGGLNEQFFGPGTRLTVL.

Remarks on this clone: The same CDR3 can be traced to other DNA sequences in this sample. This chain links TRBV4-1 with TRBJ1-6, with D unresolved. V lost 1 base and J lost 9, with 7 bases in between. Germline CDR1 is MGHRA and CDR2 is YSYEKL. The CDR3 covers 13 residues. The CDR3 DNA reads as TGCGCCAGCAGCCAAGTGCAGGTTTCACCCCTCCACTTT. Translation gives CASSQVQVSPLHF.

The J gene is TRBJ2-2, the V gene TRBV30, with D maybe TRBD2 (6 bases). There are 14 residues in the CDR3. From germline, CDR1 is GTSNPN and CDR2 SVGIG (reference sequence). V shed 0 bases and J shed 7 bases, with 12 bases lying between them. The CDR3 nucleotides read TGTGCCTGGAGTGTATCCGGGGGAAGCGGGGAGCTGTTTTTT. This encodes CAWSVSGGSGELFF.

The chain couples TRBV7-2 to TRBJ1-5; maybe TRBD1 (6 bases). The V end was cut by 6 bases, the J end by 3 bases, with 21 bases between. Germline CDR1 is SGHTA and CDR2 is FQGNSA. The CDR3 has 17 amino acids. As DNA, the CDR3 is TGTGCCAGCAGTCCTCAGTTCTACAGGGCCGACAATCAGCCCCAGCATTTT. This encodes CASSPQFYRADNQPQHF. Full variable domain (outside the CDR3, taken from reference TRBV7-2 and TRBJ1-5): GAGVSQSPSNKVTEKGKDVELRCDPISGHTALYWYRQSLGQGLEFLIYFQGNSAPDKSGLPSDRFSAERTGGSVSTLTIQRTQQEDSAVYLCASSPQFYRADNQPQHFGDGTRLSIL.

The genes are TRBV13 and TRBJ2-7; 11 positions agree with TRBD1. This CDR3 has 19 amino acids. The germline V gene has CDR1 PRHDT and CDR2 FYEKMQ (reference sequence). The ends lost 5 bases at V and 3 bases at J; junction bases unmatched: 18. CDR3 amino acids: CASSIYSRTGTGGIYEQYF. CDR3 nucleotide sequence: TGTGCCAGCAGCATATACTCACGAACCGGGACAGGGGGGATCTACGAGCAGTACTTC.

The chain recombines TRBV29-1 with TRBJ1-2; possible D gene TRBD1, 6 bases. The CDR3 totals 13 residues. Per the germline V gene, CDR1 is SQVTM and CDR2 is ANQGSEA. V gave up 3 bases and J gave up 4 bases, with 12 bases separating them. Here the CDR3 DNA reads TGCAGCGTTGAGGGGGCTGGTGGCTATGGCTACACCTTC. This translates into CSVEGAGGYGYTF.

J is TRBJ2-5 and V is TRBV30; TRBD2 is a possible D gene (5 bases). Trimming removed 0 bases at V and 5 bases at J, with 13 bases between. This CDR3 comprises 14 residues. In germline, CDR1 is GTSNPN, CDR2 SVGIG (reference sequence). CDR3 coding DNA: TGTGCCTGGAGTGTACCCGGGAATTTGGAGACCCAGTACTTC. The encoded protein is CAWSVPGNLETQYF.